What follows are 16 T cell receptor beta chains derived from one specimen sequenced in a study of T cell repertoires in cytomegalovirus infection. TCRdb reanalysed the reads using MiXCR and keeps one entry per CDR3 protein. The sample includes approximately 500,000 distinct CDR3 sequences, 16% of them seen just once. Sequencing input: CD8+ T cells from PBMCs. These receptors all stem from a human donor in good health (CMV status not recorded). Some clones in this sample may be carry-over from other donors' samples.

This clonotype was seen a handful of times. The genes are TRBV28 and TRBJ1-1, with no clear D. With 6 bases removed from V and 3 bases from J, the gap between germline ends came to 14 bases. Per the germline V gene, CDR1 is MDHEN and CDR2 is SYDVKM. The CDR3 sequence is 14 residues long. CDR3 DNA: TGTGCCAGCAGGAGCTACGGGTTGCACACTGAAGCTTTCTTT. This encodes CASRSYGLHTEAFF. The full variable domain, in which reference TRBV28 and TRBJ1-1 provide the parts outside the CDR3, is DVKVTQSSRYLVKRTGEKVFLECVQDMDHENMFWYRQDPGLGLRLIYFSYDVKMKEKGDIPEGYSVSREKKERFSLILESASTNQTSMYLCASRSYGLHTEAFFGQGTRLTVV.

This clonotype has only a few counts. The genes are TRBV12-3 or TRBV12-4 and TRBJ2-3; weak D call: TRBD2 (6 bases). This CDR3 is 15 amino acids long. V was trimmed by 5 bases and J by 11 bases, leaving 23 bases between them. The CDR3 sequence is CASSPDVRDPVGQYF. The CDR3 region has the DNA TGTGCCAGCAGTCCGGATGTGCGGGACCCCGTGGGGCAGTATTTT.

The chain couples TRBV27 to TRBJ2-7; no firm D call. V was pared by 3 bases and J by 2 bases, with 8 bases between. The germline V gene encodes CDR1 MNHEY and CDR2 SMNVEV (reference sequence). The CDR3 totals 13 residues. CDR3 sequence reads: CASSFRQTYEQYF. CDR3 sequence (DNA): TGTGCCAGCAGTTTTAGGCAAACCTACGAGCAGTACTTC.

This clonotype was counted ten times or more. The V call is TRBV7-9, the J call TRBJ2-7; D unclear. V was pared by 0 bases and J by 5 bases, with 11 bases between. Looked up from germline, CDR1 is SEHNR and CDR2 is FQNEAQ (reference sequence). The CDR3 is 14 residues long. The CDR3 DNA reads TGTGCCAGCAGCTTAGCGGTAGCAATAGACGAGCAGTACTTC. Residues: CASSLAVAIDEQYF. The full variable domain, completed using reference TRBV7-9 and TRBJ2-7, is DTGVSQNPRHKITKRGQNVTFRCDPISEHNRLYWYRQTLGQGPEFLTYFQNEAQLEKSRLLSDRFSAERPKGSFSTLEIQRTEQGDSAMYLCASSLAVAIDEQYFGPGTRLTVT.

A remark on this clonotype: Compared with germline, one end of the junction differs, possibly owing to a read error. This chain uses TRBV7-6 with TRBJ2-2; D might be TRBD2 (5 bases). CDR1 and CDR2 from the germline V gene are SGHVS and FNYEAQ. This CDR3 spans 16 amino acids. CDR3 nucleotides: TGTGCAAGCAGCCCAGGCAGCGGCAGGCCCACCGGGGATCTGTTTTTT. Residues: CASSPGSGRPTGDLFF.

This clonotype was recorded many times. The chain couples TRBV11-2 to TRBJ1-6, with D maybe TRBD1 (5 bases). The CDR3 totals 13 residues. CDR1 SGHAT and CDR2 FQNNGV come from the germline V gene. Trimming stripped 5 bases from V and 10 bases from J, with 12 bases between. The CDR3 loop reads CASSQTGSSPLHF. The DNA of the CDR3 is TGTGCCAGCAGCCAAACAGGATCCTCACCCCTCCACTTT.

This clonotype was seen at least ten times. This CDR3 reads CASSLRTGTGELFF. The CDR3 DNA reads TGTGCCAGCAGCTTAAGGACAGGGACCGGGGAGCTGTTTTTT. The V gene is TRBV7-3, the J gene TRBJ2-2; 8 bases are shared with TRBD1. Trimming removed 1 base from V and 5 bases from J; junction bases left unmatched: 0. Germline CDR1 SGHTA, CDR2 FQGTGA. The CDR3 loop spans 14 amino acids.

The chain employs TRBV19 and TRBJ1-5, with D uncertain. The CDR3 spans 13 residues. Between the trimmed V and J ends, which lost 4 bases and 9 bases, there was a span of 13 bases. The germline gives CDR1 LNHDA, CDR2 SQIVND (reference sequence). As DNA, the CDR3 is TGTGCCAGTAGTACCCCCGGCCCGAGGCCCCAGCATTTT. This gives the protein CASSTPGPRPQHF.

This clonotype showed up just a few times. J is TRBJ2-3 and V is TRBV20-1; 10 nucleotides align to TRBD2. Germline CDR1 DFQATT, CDR2 SNEGSKA (reference sequence). The CDR3 runs to 17 residues. V dropped 4 bases and J dropped 0; count of bases not matched to a gene: 10. The CDR3 spells CSANVLAGAPSTDTQYF. The CDR3 DNA reads as TGCAGTGCTAATGTGCTAGCGGGGGCCCCAAGCACAGATACGCAGTATTTT.

There are many counts of this clonotype. This rearrangement joins TRBV7-9 to TRBJ2-7; D is unresolved. Germline CDR1 and CDR2: SEHNR and FQNEAQ (reference sequence). Trimming left V 4 bases short and J 1 base short, with 8 bases between. This CDR3 has 13 amino acids. In DNA, the CDR3 is TGTGCCAGCAGCTACGACGGTTCCTACGAGCAGTACTTC. Its protein is CASSYDGSYEQYF.

This clonotype showed up just a few times. The chain combines TRBV2 with TRBJ2-1; D is uncertain. CDR1 and CDR2 from the germline V gene are SNHLY and FYNNEI. The V end was cut by 0 bases, the J end by 3 bases, with 6 bases between. CDR3 size: 14 residues. CDR3 bases: TGTGCCAGCAGTGAAGCGCGGAGCTACAATGAGCAGTTCTTC. It codes for CASSEARSYNEQFF.

This clonotype was picked up many times. This sequence joins TRBV7-9 and TRBJ2-1, with D maybe TRBD2 (5 bases). The ends were cut back, 6 bases at V and 6 bases at J, with 9 bases in the middle. Germline CDR1 SEHNR, CDR2 FQNEAQ (reference sequence). The CDR3 contains 12 residues. The CDR3 spells CASRVLGNEQFF. The DNA for the CDR3 is TGTGCCAGCAGGGTACTAGGCAATGAGCAGTTCTTC.

This clonotype appeared many times. This chain connects TRBV7-9 to TRBJ1-5; 7 bases match TRBD1. The J segment lost 4 bases and the V segment lost 0 bases, leaving 6 bases of the junction unmatched. The CDR3 has 16 amino acids. The germline V gene has CDR1 SEHNR and CDR2 FQNEAQ (reference sequence). CDR3 sequence reads: CASSLAMGQLNQPQHF. The CDR3 nucleotides read TGTGCCAGCAGCTTAGCGATGGGACAGCTAAATCAGCCCCAGCATTTT. Variable domain in full (rest from reference TRBV7-9 and TRBJ1-5): DTGVSQNPRHKITKRGQNVTFRCDPISEHNRLYWYRQTLGQGPEFLTYFQNEAQLEKSRLLSDRFSAERPKGSFSTLEIQRTEQGDSAMYLCASSLAMGQLNQPQHFGDGTRLSIL.

The chain carries TRBV6-1 and TRBJ1-2, with 8 bases aligning to TRBD1. Germline-derived CDR1 and CDR2 are MNHNS and SASEGT. The CDR3 has 17 amino acids. V shed 3 bases, J shed 5 bases, and the junction held 14 bases outside the gene matches. The CDR3 here is CASSDDLRDRRKYGYTF. The DNA for the CDR3 is TGTGCCAGCAGTGATGACTTAAGGGACAGGAGAAAATATGGCTACACCTTC.

This clonotype was observed at least ten times. This chain links TRBV7-6 with TRBJ1-2; perhaps TRBD1 as D (6 bases). Per germline, CDR1 SGHVS and CDR2 FNYEAQ. Deletions cut 5 bases from V and 6 bases from J, with 25 bases between. CDR3 size: 17 residues. Written as DNA, the CDR3 is TGTGCCAGCAGCCCACACCCTATGAGGGGGGCGCCCAATGGCTACACCTTC. It translates to CASSPHPMRGAPNGYTF.

This clonotype occurred many times. The chain has TRBV11-2 and TRBJ2-2; no clear D gene. Looked up from germline, CDR1 is SGHAT and CDR2 is FQNNGV. This CDR3 spans 15 amino acids. Trimming shortened V by 2 bases and J by 0 bases, and 7 bases separated the two germline ends. Here the CDR3 reads CASSLFDTNTGELFF. The CDR3 region has the DNA TGTGCCAGCAGCTTATTCGACACGAACACCGGGGAGCTGTTTTTT.